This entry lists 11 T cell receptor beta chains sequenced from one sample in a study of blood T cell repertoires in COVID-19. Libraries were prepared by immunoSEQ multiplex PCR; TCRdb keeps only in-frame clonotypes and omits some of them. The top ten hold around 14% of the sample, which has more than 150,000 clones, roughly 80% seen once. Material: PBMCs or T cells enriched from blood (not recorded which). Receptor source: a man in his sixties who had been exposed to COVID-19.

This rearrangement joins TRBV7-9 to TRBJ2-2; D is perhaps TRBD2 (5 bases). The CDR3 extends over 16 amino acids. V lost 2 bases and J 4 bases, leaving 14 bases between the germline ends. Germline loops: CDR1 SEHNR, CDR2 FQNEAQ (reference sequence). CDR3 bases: TGTGCCAGCAGCTTAAGCCGCCCGGGGAGCACCGGGGAGCTGTTTTTT. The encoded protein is CASSLSRPGSTGELFF.

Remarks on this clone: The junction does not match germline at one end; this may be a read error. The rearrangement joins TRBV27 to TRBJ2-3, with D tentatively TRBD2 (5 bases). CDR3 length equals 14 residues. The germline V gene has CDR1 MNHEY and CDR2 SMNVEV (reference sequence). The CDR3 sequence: CTSSLGSSTDTQYF. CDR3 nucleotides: TGTACCAGCAGTTTGGGGAGTTCCACAGATACGCAGTATTTT.

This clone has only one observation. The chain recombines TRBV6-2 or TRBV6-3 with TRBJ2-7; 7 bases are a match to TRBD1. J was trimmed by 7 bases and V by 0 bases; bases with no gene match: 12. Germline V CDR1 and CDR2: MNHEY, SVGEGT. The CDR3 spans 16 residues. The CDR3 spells CASSYSRLPTGREQYF. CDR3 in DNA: TGTGCCAGCAGTTACTCGAGACTTCCGACAGGGCGAGAGCAGTACTTC.

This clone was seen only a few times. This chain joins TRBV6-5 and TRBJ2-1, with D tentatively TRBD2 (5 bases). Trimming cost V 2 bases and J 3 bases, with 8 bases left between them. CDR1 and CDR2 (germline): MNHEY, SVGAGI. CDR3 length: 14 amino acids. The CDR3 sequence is CASSYGLRYNEQFF. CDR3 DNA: TGTGCCAGCAGTTACGGACTGCGCTACAATGAGCAGTTCTTC.

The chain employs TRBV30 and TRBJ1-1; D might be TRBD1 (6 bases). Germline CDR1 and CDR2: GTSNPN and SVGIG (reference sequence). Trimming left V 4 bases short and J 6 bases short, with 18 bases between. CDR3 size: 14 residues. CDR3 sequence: CAWINGRGKSEAFF. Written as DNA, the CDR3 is TGTGCCTGGATTAATGGCAGGGGAAAATCTGAAGCTTTCTTT.

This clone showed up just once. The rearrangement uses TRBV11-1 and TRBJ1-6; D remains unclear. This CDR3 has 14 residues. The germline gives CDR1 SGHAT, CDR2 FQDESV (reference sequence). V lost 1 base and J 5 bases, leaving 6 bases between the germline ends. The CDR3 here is CASSLGADNSPLHF. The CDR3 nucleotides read TGTGCCAGCAGCTTAGGGGCTGATAATTCACCCCTCCACTTT.

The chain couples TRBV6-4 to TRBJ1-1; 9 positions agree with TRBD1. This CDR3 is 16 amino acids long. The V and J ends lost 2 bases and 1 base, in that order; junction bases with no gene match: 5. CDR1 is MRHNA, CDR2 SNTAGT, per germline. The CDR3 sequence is CASSDPDRGRNTEAFF. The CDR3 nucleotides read TGTGCCAGCAGTGACCCCGACAGGGGGAGGAACACTGAAGCTTTCTTT.

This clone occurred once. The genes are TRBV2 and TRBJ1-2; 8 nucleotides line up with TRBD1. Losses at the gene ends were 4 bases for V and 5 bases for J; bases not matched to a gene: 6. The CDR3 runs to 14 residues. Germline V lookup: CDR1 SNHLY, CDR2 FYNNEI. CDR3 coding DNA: TGTGCCAGCAGTGTTTCGGACAGGGATTATGGCTACACCTTC. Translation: CASSVSDRDYGYTF.

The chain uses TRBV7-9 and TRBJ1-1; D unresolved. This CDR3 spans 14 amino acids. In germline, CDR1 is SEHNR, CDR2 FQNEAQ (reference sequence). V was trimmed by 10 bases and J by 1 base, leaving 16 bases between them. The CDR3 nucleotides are TGTGCCACCATGGAGGGTTCCGGGAACACTGAAGCTTTCTTT. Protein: CATMEGSGNTEAFF.

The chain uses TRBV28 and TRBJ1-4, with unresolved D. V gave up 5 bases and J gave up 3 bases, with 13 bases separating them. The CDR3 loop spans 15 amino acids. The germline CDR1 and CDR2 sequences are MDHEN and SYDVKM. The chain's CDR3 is CASSRPSAANEKLFF. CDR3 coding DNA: TGTGCCAGCAGTAGGCCATCGGCGGCTAATGAAAAACTGTTTTTT. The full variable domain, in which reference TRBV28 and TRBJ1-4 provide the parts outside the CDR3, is DVKVTQSSRYLVKRTGEKVFLECVQDMDHENMFWYRQDPGLGLRLIYFSYDVKMKEKGDIPEGYSVSREKKERFSLILESASTNQTSMYLCASSRPSAANEKLFFGSGTQLSVL.

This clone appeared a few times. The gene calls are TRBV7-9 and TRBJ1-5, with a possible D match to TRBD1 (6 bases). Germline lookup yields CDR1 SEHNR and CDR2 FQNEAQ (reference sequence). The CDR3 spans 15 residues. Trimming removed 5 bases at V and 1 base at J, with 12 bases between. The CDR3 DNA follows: TGTGCCAGCAGCCCGGCCGGACAGAGCAATCAGCCCCAGCATTTT. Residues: CASSPAGQSNQPQHF. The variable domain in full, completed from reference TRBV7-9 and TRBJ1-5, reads DTGVSQNPRHKITKRGQNVTFRCDPISEHNRLYWYRQTLGQGPEFLTYFQNEAQLEKSRLLSDRFSAERPKGSFSTLEIQRTEQGDSAMYLCASSPAGQSNQPQHFGDGTRLSIL.